A selection of T cell receptor beta chains follows, all from one sample in a study of early T cells in non-severe SARS-CoV-2 infection. TCRdb itself ran the 5' RACE reads through MiXCR, one entry per CDR3 protein. The sample shows roughly 54,000 distinct CDR3 sequences, roughly 5.5% of them seen only once. The material sequenced was whole blood. The receptors here all came from an adult who was a healthcare worker with PCR-confirmed SARS-CoV-2 infection or an uninfected control (not recorded which). Both conserved end residues are part of each CDR3. D genes are given only for firm matches. Clone size, where shown, is once, few, many, or a class for clones that have expanded.

>.|many|TRBV12-3/TRBV12-4|15|TRBJ2-1
CASSYTGTTNNEQFF
TGTGCCAGCAGTTACACCGGGACGACAAACAATGAGCAGTTCTTC
>.|many|TRBV18|11|TRBJ2-1
CASSPDNEQFF
TGTGCCAGCTCACCCGACAATGAGCAGTTCTTC
>.|.|TRBV24-1|14|TRBJ2-2
CATSGTRDTGELFF
TGTGCCACCAGCGGGACAAGGGACACCGGGGAGCTGTTTTTT
>.|many|TRBV11-2|15|TRBJ2-2
CASSPMSTGTGELFF
TGTGCCAGCAGCCCGATGAGTACAGGCACCGGGGAGCTGTTTTTT
>TRBD2|many|TRBV10-1|16|TRBJ2-1
CASSDSGRGSYNEQFF
TGCGCCAGCAGTGATAGCGGGAGGGGGTCCTACAATGAGCAGTTCTTC
>.|.|TRBV7-2|15|TRBJ1-1
CASSPLDGFYTEAFF
TGTGCCAGCAGCCCCCTCGACGGATTTTACACTGAAGCTTTCTTT
>TRBD2|many|TRBV7-2|17|TRBJ2-1
CASSSQEGTRGDNEQFF
TGTGCCAGCAGCTCCCAGGAGGGGACTAGGGGTGATAATGAGCAGTTCTTC
>TRBD2|few|TRBV29-1|14|TRBJ2-7
CSVSGTSGAYEQYF
TGCAGCGTGTCCGGGACTAGCGGAGCCTACGAGCAGTACTTC
>.|many|TRBV20-1|15|TRBJ1-2
CSARDFPEANYGYTF
TGCAGTGCTAGAGATTTCCCGGAAGCTAACTATGGCTACACCTTC
>TRBD2|many|TRBV12-3/TRBV12-4|17|TRBJ2-3
CASSRTSGGLGTDTQYF
TGTGCCAGCAGCCGGACTAGCGGAGGATTAGGCACAGATACGCAGTATTTT
>.|few|TRBV10-3|13|TRBJ2-3
CAISEGDTDTQYF
TGTGCCATCAGTGAGGGGGACACAGATACGCAGTATTTT
>.|many|TRBV6-5|12|TRBJ2-1
CASSRSPYEQFF
TGTGCCAGCAGTAGAAGTCCCTATGAGCAGTTCTTC
>.|many|TRBV5-1|17|TRBJ1-4
CASSQQPYGTANEKLFF
TGCGCCAGCAGTCAACAACCTTACGGGACGGCTAATGAAAAACTGTTTTTT
>.|few|TRBV6-5|13|TRBJ2-7
CASSFPGSNEQYF
TGTGCCAGCAGTTTCCCAGGGAGCAACGAGCAGTACTTC
>TRBD1|many|TRBV9|15|TRBJ2-1
CASSLGTGILNEQFF
TGTGCCAGCAGCCTAGGGACAGGTATTCTAAATGAGCAGTTCTTC
>.|many|TRBV6-9|16|TRBJ1-5
CASSLQSRRPDQPQHF
TGTGCCAGCAGCCTACAGTCCCGGCGACCGGATCAGCCCCAGCATTTT
>.|many|TRBV27|11|TRBJ2-3
CASSFADTQYF
TGTGCCAGCAGTTTTGCAGATACGCAGTATTTT
>.|few|TRBV14|15|TRBJ1-6
CASSQDFSVSSPLHF
TGTGCCAGCAGCCAAGATTTTTCGGTTAGTTCACCCCTCCACTTT
>.|few|TRBV20-1|15|TRBJ1-6
CSARTPGLDNSPLHF
TGCAGTGCTAGAACGCCGGGGCTCGATAATTCACCCCTCCACTTT
>.|many|TRBV5-1|14|TRBJ2-7
CASSLVLSSYEQYF
TGCGCCAGCAGCTTGGTCCTAAGCTCCTACGAGCAGTACTTC
>.|few|TRBV11-3|13|TRBJ2-2
CASSLLGSGELFF
TGTGCCAGCAGCTTACTGGGGTCCGGGGAGCTGTTTTTT
>.|many|TRBV6-5|13|TRBJ1-2
CASSGGTAYGYTF
TGTGCCAGCAGCGGTGGAACGGCCTATGGCTACACCTTC